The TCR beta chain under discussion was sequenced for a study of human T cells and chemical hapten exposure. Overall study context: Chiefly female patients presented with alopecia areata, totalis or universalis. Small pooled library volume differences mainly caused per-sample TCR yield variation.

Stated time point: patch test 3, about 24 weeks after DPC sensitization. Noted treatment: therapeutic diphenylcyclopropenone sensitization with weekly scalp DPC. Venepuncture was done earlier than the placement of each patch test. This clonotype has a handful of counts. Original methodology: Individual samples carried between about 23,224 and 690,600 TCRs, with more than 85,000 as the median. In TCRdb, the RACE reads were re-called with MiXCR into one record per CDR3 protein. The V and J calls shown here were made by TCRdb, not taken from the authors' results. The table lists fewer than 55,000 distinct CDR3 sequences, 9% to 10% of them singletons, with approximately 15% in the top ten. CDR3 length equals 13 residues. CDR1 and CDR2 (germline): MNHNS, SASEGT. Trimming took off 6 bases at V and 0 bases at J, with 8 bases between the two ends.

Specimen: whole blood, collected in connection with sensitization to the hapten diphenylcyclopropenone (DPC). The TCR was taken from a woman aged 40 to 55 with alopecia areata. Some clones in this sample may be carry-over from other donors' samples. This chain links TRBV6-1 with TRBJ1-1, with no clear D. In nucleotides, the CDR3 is TGTGCCAGCAGCCAGGAAATGAACACTGAAGCTTTCTTT. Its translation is CASSQEMNTEAFF.